A single sample gave rise to the 5 T cell receptor beta chains below, sequenced in a study of blood T cell repertoires in COVID-19. Assay: immunoSEQ multiplex PCR; the TCRdb copy retains only in-frame clones and omits some. The sample has around 250,000 clones; about nine tenths are singletons. Sequencing input: peripheral blood. Receptor source: a woman in her thirties or forties who had recovered from COVID-19.

The chain links TRBV19 to TRBJ2-3, with 8 nucleotides matching TRBD1. The trim removed 0 bases at V and 7 bases at J, leaving 12 bases unmatched. CDR3 length equals 17 residues. The germline V gene encodes CDR1 LNHDA and CDR2 SQIVND (reference sequence). The CDR3 DNA sequence: TGTGCCAGTAGTATAGATCTTGGGACAGGCGGGATCAATACGCAGTATTTT. This sequence encodes CASSIDLGTGGINTQYF.

V and J are TRBV11-2 and TRBJ1-5; no clear D gene. V lost 5 bases, J lost 5 bases, and 10 bases lay in between. Germline V lookup: CDR1 SGHAT, CDR2 FQNNGV. This CDR3 has 13 amino acids. The chain's CDR3 is CASSPQEDQPQHF. For the CDR3, the DNA is TGTGCCAGCAGCCCCCAGGAGGATCAGCCCCAGCATTTT.

The gene calls are TRBV6-6 and TRBJ1-4; D ambiguous. Germline CDR1 and CDR2: MNHNY and SVGAGI (reference sequence). The CDR3 has 11 residues. V gave up 7 bases and J gave up 9 bases, with 9 bases separating them. This CDR3 is CASTPQKKLFF. CDR3 coding DNA: TGTGCCAGCACCCCACAGAAAAAACTGTTTTTT.

The chain has TRBV11-3 and TRBJ2-1; weak D call: TRBD2 (6 bases). CDR3 length: 18 residues. Germline-derived CDR1 and CDR2 are SGHNT and YENEEA. Trimming shortened V by 5 bases and J by 7 bases, and 27 bases separated the two germline ends. The chain's CDR3 is CASSPYGSGSFASNEQFF. The CDR3 nucleotides read TGTGCCAGCAGCCCGTATGGTAGCGGTAGCTTTGCTTCTAATGAGCAGTTCTTC.

The genes are TRBV5-6 and TRBJ2-7; 7 bases agree with TRBD1. The CDR3 totals 14 residues. The germline V gene has CDR1 SGHDT and CDR2 YYEEEE. J was trimmed by 2 bases and V by 4 bases; bases with no gene match: 6. The CDR3 loop is CASSTTGAPYEQYF. As DNA, the CDR3 is TGTGCCAGCAGCACTACAGGGGCCCCCTACGAGCAGTACTTC.